These 3 T cell receptor beta chains came from one sample sequenced in a study of T cell repertoires in cytomegalovirus infection (dated by TCRdb to between 2018 and 2021). The data were produced on an Illumina HiSeq 1500. TCRdb trimmed public reads at Q25 via fastp, called clones via MiXCR and kept in-frame beta chains. Rows are combined by CDR3 protein, so each entry shows the most common genes and DNA. For this sample there are around 23,000 distinct CDR3 sequences; approximately 22% appear just once. The ten largest clonotypes hold about 90% of the sample. Per the publication, the treatment or condition label means: in vitro stimulation with specific CMV peptide epitopes to enrich CMV-specific T cells. The antigens for these receptors are not known. The sequenced sample was CD8+ T cells from cultured PBMCs, obtained from culture after CMV antigen stimulation. Receptors were obtained from a human donor in good health (CMV status not recorded). Some clones in this sample may be carry-over from other donors' samples.

This clonotype has ten or more counts. The rearrangement joins TRBV7-2 to TRBJ1-2; maybe TRBD1 (5 bases). Trimming removed 5 bases from V and 4 bases from J, with 14 bases in between. The CDR3 is made up of 14 amino acids. Germline V gene lookup returns CDR1 SGHTA and CDR2 FQGNSA. CDR3 sequence reads: CASSLSGGAYGYTF. In DNA form, the CDR3 reads TGTGCCAGCAGCCTATCGGGCGGGGCCTATGGCTACACCTTC.

V is TRBV12-5 and J is TRBJ1-2; no clear D. This CDR3 spans 12 amino acids. Trimming shortened V by 3 bases and J by 5 bases, and 7 bases separated the two germline ends. Germline V gene data show CDR1 as LGHNT and CDR2 as FRNRAP. CDR3 in amino acids: CASGFEGYGYTF. In DNA, the CDR3 is TGTGCTAGTGGTTTTGAGGGTTATGGCTACACCTTC.

This clonotype was seen repeatedly, ten times or more. Here the CDR3 DNA reads TGCAGCGTTGAAGATCCCAACCGCAGCTCCTACAATGAGCAGTTCTTC. Its protein is CSVEDPNRSSYNEQFF. The chain combines TRBV29-1 with TRBJ2-1; D is uncertain. CDR3 length equals 16 residues. Trimming stripped 0 bases from V and 0 bases from J, with 12 bases between. The V gene's germline CDR1 is SQVTM and CDR2 ANQGSEA.